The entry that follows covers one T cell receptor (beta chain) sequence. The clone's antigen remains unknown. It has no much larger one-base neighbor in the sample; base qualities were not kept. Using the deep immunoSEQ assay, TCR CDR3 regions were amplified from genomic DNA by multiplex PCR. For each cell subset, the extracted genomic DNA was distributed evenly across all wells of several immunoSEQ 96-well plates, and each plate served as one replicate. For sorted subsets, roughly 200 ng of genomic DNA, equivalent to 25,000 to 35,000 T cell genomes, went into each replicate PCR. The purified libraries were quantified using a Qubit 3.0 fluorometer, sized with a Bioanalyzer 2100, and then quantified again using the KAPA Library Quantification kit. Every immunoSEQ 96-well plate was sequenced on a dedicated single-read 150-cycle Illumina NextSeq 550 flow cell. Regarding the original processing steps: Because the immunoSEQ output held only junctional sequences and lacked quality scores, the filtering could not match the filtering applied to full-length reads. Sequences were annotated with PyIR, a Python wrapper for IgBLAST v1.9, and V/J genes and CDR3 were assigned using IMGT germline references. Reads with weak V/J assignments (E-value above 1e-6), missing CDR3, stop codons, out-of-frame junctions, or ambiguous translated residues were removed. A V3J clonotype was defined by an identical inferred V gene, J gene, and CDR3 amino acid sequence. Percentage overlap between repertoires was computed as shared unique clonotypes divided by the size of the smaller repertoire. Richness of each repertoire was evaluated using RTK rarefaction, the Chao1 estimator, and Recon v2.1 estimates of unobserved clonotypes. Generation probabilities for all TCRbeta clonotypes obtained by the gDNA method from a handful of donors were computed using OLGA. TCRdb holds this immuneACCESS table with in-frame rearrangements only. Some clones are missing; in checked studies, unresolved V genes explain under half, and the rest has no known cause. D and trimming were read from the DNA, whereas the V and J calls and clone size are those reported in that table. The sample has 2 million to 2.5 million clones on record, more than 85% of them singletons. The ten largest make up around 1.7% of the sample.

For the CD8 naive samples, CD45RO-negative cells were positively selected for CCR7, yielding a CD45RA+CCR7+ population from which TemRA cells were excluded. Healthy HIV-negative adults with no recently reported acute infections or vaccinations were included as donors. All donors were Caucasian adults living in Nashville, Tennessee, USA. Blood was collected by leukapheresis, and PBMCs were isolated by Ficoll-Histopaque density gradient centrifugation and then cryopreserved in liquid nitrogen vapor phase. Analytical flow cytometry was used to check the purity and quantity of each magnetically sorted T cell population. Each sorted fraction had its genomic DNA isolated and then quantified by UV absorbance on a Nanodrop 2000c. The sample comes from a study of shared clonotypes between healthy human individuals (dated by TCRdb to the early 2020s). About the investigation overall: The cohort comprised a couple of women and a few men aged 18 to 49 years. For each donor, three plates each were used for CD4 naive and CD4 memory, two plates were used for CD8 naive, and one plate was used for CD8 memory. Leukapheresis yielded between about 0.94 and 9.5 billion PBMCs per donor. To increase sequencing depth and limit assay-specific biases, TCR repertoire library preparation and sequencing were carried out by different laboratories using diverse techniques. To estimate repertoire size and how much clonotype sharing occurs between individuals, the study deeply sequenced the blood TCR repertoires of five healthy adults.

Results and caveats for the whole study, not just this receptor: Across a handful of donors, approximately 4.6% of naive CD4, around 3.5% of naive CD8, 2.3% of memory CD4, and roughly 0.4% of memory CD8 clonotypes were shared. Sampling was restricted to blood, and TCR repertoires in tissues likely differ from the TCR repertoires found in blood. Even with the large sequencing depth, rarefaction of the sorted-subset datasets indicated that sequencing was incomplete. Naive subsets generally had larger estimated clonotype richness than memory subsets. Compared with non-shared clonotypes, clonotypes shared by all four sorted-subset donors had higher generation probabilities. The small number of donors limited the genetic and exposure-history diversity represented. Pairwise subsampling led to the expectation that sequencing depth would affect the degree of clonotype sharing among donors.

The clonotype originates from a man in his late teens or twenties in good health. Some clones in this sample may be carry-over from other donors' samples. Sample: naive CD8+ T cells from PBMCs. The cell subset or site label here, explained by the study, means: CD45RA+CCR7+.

The DNA sequence reads TGTGCCAGCAGCACCCGGACTAGCGGGGTACAAGAGACCCAGTACTTC. Protein translation: CASSTRTSGVQETQYF. The V and J segments used are TRBV9 and TRBJ2-5, with TRBD2 identical over 12 junction bases. CDR1 and CDR2 (SGDLS, YYNGEE) derive from the germline V gene. The germline V and J ends show losses of 4 bases and 2 bases respectively, and no gene match explains 6 bases of the junction. The CDR3 runs 16 residues from the cysteine to the phenylalanine. CDR3 DNA only is kept here, 48 bases in frame from base 1.